Presented here are 24 T cell receptor beta chains from one specimen sequenced in a study of blood T cells in healthy people across ages (dated by TCRdb to the mid-2010s). Library preparation employed 5' RACE. The sequencer listed for this sample is Illumina HiSeq 2500. A second PCR of about 7 to 12 cycles was run with a J-beta primer mix and a sample-barcoded 5' primer. TCRdb reprocessing: public reads trimmed at Q25 with fastp, clones called with MiXCR, in-frame beta chains kept. Every distinct CDR3 protein forms one entry, paired with its most common genes and DNA. The sample table shows 1 million to 1.2 million distinct CDR3 sequences, and around two fifths are seen once. The ten largest clones take up less than 15% of the sample. Sequences were obtained from blood. The origin of the receptors is a man aged 18-30 years in good health.

This clonotype was seen a few times. The chain couples TRBV27 to TRBJ1-6, with TRBD1 as a possible D gene (5 bases). The CDR3 has 13 amino acids. V was clipped by 5 bases and J by 8 bases, with 10 bases between them. Germline-derived CDR1 and CDR2 are MNHEY and SMNVEV (reference sequence). CDR3 amino acids: CASSRGGDSPLHF. The CDR3 DNA is TGTGCCAGCAGTCGGGGCGGAGATTCACCCCTCCACTTT.

This clonotype turned up a few times. The V and J genes are TRBV6-2 or TRBV6-3 and TRBJ1-5; 9 bases fit TRBD1. The germline gives CDR1 MNHEY, CDR2 SVGEGT. Trimming took 2 bases from V and 6 from J; bases not matched to a gene: 5. This CDR3 spans 15 amino acids. CDR3 in amino acids: CASSYTRQGGQPQHF. CDR3 nucleotides: TGTGCCAGCAGTTACACGCGACAGGGGGGTCAGCCCCAGCATTTT.

A few counts support this clonotype. This rearrangement joins TRBV5-1 to TRBJ2-3, with D possibly being TRBD2 (6 bases). Germline V CDR1 and CDR2: SGHRS, YFSETQ. Trimming stripped 3 bases from V and 3 bases from J, with 8 bases between. The CDR3 sequence is 13 residues long. The CDR3 DNA is TGCGCCAGCAGCTGGGAGGAAACAGATACGCAGTATTTT. Encoded protein: CASSWEETDTQYF.

There are many counts of this clonotype. V is TRBV7-2 and J is TRBJ2-3; TRBD2 is a possible D gene (6 bases). The CDR3 spans 14 residues. Germline CDR1 SGHTA, CDR2 FQGNSA. V lost 0 bases and J 4 bases, leaving 8 bases between the germline ends. CDR3 residues: CASSLALAADTQYF. The CDR3, as DNA: TGTGCCAGCAGCTTAGCACTAGCTGCAGATACGCAGTATTTT.

In its sample, this clonotype was seen a few times. The chain is built from TRBV2 and TRBJ2-3; no firm D call. From germline, CDR1 is SNHLY and CDR2 FYNNEI. The CDR3 has 13 residues. V lost 5 bases to trimming and J lost 8 bases, with 14 bases between them. CDR3 in DNA: TGTGCCAGCAGTAACACGAACTCGCCTACGCAGTATTTT. Translated, it gives CASSNTNSPTQYF.

As concerns this clonotype: One end of the junction is discordant with germline, which a read error may explain. The rearrangement joins TRBV4-2 to TRBJ1-3, with 7 bases matching TRBD1. This CDR3 has 15 residues. Germline V gene lookup returns CDR1 LGHNA and CDR2 YNFKEQ. CDR3 loop: CASSQGGGRGNTVYF. The CDR3 bases are TGTGCCAGCAGCCAAGGAGGGGGCAGGGGAAACACCGTATATTTT.

This clonotype was seen more than once but under ten times. The chain combines TRBV18 with TRBJ1-4; D remains unclear. Germline CDR1 reads KGHSH; CDR2 reads LQKENI. The CDR3 sequence is 16 residues long. V lost 3 bases and J 2 bases, leaving 13 bases between the germline ends. CDR3 loop: CASSPSGRPTNEKLFF. CDR3 DNA sequence: TGTGCCAGCTCACCGTCCGGCAGGCCGACTAATGAAAAACTGTTTTTT. Drawing the rest from reference TRBV18 and TRBJ1-4, the complete variable domain is NAGVMQNPRHLVRRRGQEARLRCSPMKGHSHVYWYRQLPEEGLKFMVYLQKENIIDESGMPKERFSAEFPKEGPSILRIQQVVRGDSAAYFCASSPSGRPTNEKLFFGSGTQLSVL.

This clonotype turned up a few times. The chain is built from TRBV4-1 and TRBJ2-1, with TRBD1 as a possible D gene (6 bases). The germline CDR1 and CDR2 sequences are MGHRA and YSYEKL. There are 16 residues in the CDR3. Trimming pared 1 base from V and 5 bases from J, leaving 15 bases between. CDR3 bases: TGCGCCAGCAGCCAAGTAGGACAGATATACCACAATGAGCAGTTCTTC. Its translation is CASSQVGQIYHNEQFF.

CDR3: CASSLTSGAFNEQFF. CDR3 DNA sequence: TGCGCCAGCAGCTTGACTAGCGGGGCTTTCAATGAGCAGTTCTTC. V is TRBV5-1 and J is TRBJ2-1; TRBD2 agrees at 10 bases. Germline V gene lookup returns CDR1 SGHRS and CDR2 YFSETQ. CDR3 length: 15 amino acids. V lost 1 base and J lost 6; bases outside the gene matches: 4.

This chain links TRBV4-2 with TRBJ2-1; possibly TRBD2 for D (7 bases). CDR1 is LGHNA, CDR2 YNFKEQ, per germline. V shed 4 bases and J shed 3 bases, with 19 bases lying between them. CDR3 size: 17 residues. CDR3 in DNA: TGTGCCAGCAGCCGATTTGAGGGGGGGGGACTCTACAATGAGCAGTTCTTC. Encoded protein: CASSRFEGGGLYNEQFF.

This chain joins TRBV6-2 or TRBV6-3 and TRBJ2-1, with D tentatively TRBD1 or TRBD2 (6 bases each). Germline values: CDR1 MNHEY, CDR2 SVGEGT. V lost 7 bases and J lost 2, with 15 bases in between. The CDR3 length is 15 residues. CDR3: CASTHARGPYNEQFF. CDR3 DNA: TGTGCCAGCACCCACGCCCGGGGGCCCTACAATGAGCAGTTCTTC.

The V call is TRBV12-3 or TRBV12-4, the J call TRBJ1-2, with TRBD1 matching over 11 bases. Losses at the gene ends were 6 bases for V and 4 bases for J; bases not matched to a gene: 7. CDR3 length: 15 amino acids. DNA of the CDR3: TGTGCCAGCAGGGAGGGACAGGGGGAGTTCTATGGCTACACCTTC. Translation gives CASREGQGEFYGYTF.

This clonotype was counted a few times. V gene TRBV27 combines with J gene TRBJ2-3; maybe TRBD2 (6 bases). Trimming left V 1 base short and J 5 bases short, with 13 bases between. CDR1 MNHEY and CDR2 SMNVEV come from the germline V gene (reference sequence). This CDR3 spans 15 amino acids. Here the CDR3 DNA reads TGTGCCAGCAGTTTATGGCAGGGAGGTGAAGATACGCAGTATTTT. Translated, it gives CASSLWQGGEDTQYF.

This clonotype has more than one count but fewer than ten. The V and J genes are TRBV20-1 and TRBJ1-4; no definite D call. Germline V lookup: CDR1 DFQATT, CDR2 SNEGSKA (reference sequence). With 3 bases removed from V and 4 bases from J, the gap between germline ends came to 9 bases. The CDR3 runs 13 residues. The CDR3 spells CSASAASNEKLFF. The CDR3 bases are TGCAGTGCTAGCGCAGCAAGTAATGAAAAACTGTTTTTT.

The chain uses TRBV18 and TRBJ1-1; D may be TRBD1 (6 bases). V lost 3 bases and J lost 1, with 12 bases in between. The length of the CDR3 is 15 residues. Germline values: CDR1 KGHSH, CDR2 LQKENI. The CDR3 DNA reads as TGTGCCAGCTCACCTCGGACAGAATCGAACACTGAAGCTTTCTTT. The encoded protein is CASSPRTESNTEAFF.

Many counts were recorded for this clonotype. CDR3 sequence (DNA): TGTGCCAGCAGCTTAAGAAGTGGCTCAGCTTTCTTT. It yields the protein CASSLRSGSAFF. V and J are TRBV7-9 and TRBJ1-1, with D uncertain. Germline V gives CDR1 SEHNR, CDR2 FQNEAQ (reference sequence). The germline V and J ends were trimmed by 2 bases and 10 bases, with 11 bases remaining between them. CDR3 length: 12 residues.

Points on this clonotype: A much larger clone lies one base from this, so it may be a read error. V gene TRBV7-2 combines with J gene TRBJ2-5, with no clear D. CDR3 size: 13 residues. Germline assignment: CDR1 SGHTA and CDR2 FQGNSA. CDR3 DNA sequence: TGTGCCGGCAGCTTAGGTATGAACAATGAGCAGTACTTC. Translating it yields CAGSLGMNNEQYF.

This clonotype has just a few counts. V and J are TRBV11-2 and TRBJ2-5, with TRBD1 as a possible D gene (5 bases). V was cut by 5 bases and J by 1 base, with 14 bases left in between. The CDR3 has 15 residues. Germline CDR1 SGHAT, CDR2 FQNNGV. In DNA form, the CDR3 reads TGTGCCAGCAGCCGTTGGGGCAGGATCCAAGAGACCCAGTACTTC. As protein: CASSRWGRIQETQYF.

This chain connects TRBV9 to TRBJ1-3; TRBD1 might be the D (6 bases). The CDR3 extends over 16 amino acids. V was trimmed by 4 bases and J by 0 bases, leaving 14 bases between them. In germline, CDR1 is SGDLS, CDR2 YYNGEE. The CDR3 is CASSPGGQSSGNTIYF. As DNA, the CDR3 is TGTGCCAGCAGCCCCGGGGGGCAGAGCTCTGGAAACACCATATATTTT. The variable domain in full, with the rest retrieved from reference TRBV9 and TRBJ1-3, is DSGVTQTPKHLITATGQRVTLRCSPRSGDLSVYWYQQSLDQGLQFLIQYYNGEERAKGNILERFSAQQFPDLHSELNLSSLELGDSALYFCASSPGGQSSGNTIYFGEGSWLTVV.

A few counts support this clonotype. This chain connects TRBV4-1 to TRBJ2-4; 8 bases map to TRBD2. The CDR3 contains 21 residues. CDR1 is MGHRA, CDR2 YSYEKL, per germline. V gave up 1 base and J gave up 0 bases; unmatched junction bases: 17. The CDR3 DNA sequence: TGCGCCAGCAGCCAAGGTATCAAGGGACTAGATTTGGTACTAGCCAAAAACATTCAGTACTTC. Translating gives CASSQGIKGLDLVLAKNIQYF.

About this clonotype itself: One base away lies a much larger clone, so this may be a sequencing read error. The rearrangement joins TRBV9 to TRBJ2-1, with D perhaps TRBD1 (6 bases). The CDR3 has 15 residues. The germline V gene encodes CDR1 SGDLS and CDR2 YYNGEE. V was trimmed by 0 bases and J by 10 bases, leaving 17 bases between them. Here the CDR3 DNA reads TGTGCCAGCAGCGTAGCTGGGACAACTACCTACGAGCAGTTCTTC. Translated: CASSVAGTTTYEQFF. Complete variable domain (other parts from reference TRBV9 and TRBJ2-1): DSGVTQTPKHLITATGQRVTLRCSPRSGDLSVYWYQQSLDQGLQFLIQYYNGEERAKGNILERFSAQQFPDLHSELNLSSLELGDSALYFCASSVAGTTTYEQFFGPGTRLTVL.

The V gene is TRBV10-3, the J gene TRBJ2-3, with 7 bases lining up with TRBD1. The germline gives CDR1 ENHRY, CDR2 SYGVKD. The V gene end was trimmed by 3 bases and the J gene end by 3 bases; junction bases not matched to a gene: 6. The CDR3 extends over 15 amino acids. Here the CDR3 reads CAISEPGQRTDTQYF. Written as DNA, the CDR3 is TGTGCCATCAGTGAACCGGGACAGCGTACAGATACGCAGTATTTT.

This chain links TRBV5-5 with TRBJ2-3; 7 bases are a match to TRBD2. The length of the CDR3 is 16 residues. Germline V gives CDR1 SGHKS, CDR2 YYEKEE (reference sequence). J lost 4 bases, V lost 3 bases, and 11 bases had no gene match. CDR3 region: CASSWQTGEGPDTQYF. The CDR3, as DNA: TGTGCCAGCAGCTGGCAGACTGGGGAGGGTCCAGATACGCAGTATTTT.

The V call is TRBV20-1, the J call TRBJ2-1; the D call may be TRBD1 or TRBD2 (6 bases each). Germline V gives CDR1 DFQATT, CDR2 SNEGSKA (reference sequence). Trimming removed 3 bases at V and 4 bases at J, with 19 bases between. The CDR3 covers 16 residues. This CDR3 reads CSASLGTGRRYNEQFF. In nucleotides, the CDR3 is TGCAGTGCTAGTTTGGGAACAGGGAGGCGGTACAATGAGCAGTTCTTC.